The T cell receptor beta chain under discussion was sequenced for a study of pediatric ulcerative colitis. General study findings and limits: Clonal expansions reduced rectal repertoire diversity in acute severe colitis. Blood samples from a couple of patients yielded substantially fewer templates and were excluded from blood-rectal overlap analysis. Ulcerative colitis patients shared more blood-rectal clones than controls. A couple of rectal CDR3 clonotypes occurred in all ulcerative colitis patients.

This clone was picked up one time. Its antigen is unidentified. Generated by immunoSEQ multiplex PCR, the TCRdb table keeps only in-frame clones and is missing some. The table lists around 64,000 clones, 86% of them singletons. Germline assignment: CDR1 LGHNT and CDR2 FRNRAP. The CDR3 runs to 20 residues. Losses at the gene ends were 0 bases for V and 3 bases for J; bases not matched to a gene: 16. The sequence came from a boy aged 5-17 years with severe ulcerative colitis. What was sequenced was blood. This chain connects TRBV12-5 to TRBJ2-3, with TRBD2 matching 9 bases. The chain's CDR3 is CASGLVGSGSTPELTDTQYF. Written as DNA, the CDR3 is TGTGCTAGTGGTTTGGTCGGTAGCGGGAGTACTCCCGAGTTAACAGATACGCAGTATTTT. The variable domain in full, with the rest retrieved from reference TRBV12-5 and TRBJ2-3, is DARVTQTPRHKVTEMGQEVTMRCQPILGHNTVFWYRQTMMQGLELLAYFRNRAPLDDSGMPKDRFSAEMPDATLATLKIQPSEPRDSAVYFCASGLVGSGSTPELTDTQYFGPGTRLTVL.